These 26 T cell receptor beta chains were all obtained from the same sample, sequenced in a study of post-analysis software for immune sequencing data. Overall study results and limits: Patients showed TRBV5-6, TRBV5-1 and TRBV20-1 among five TRBV segments more frequent than in controls.

These TCRs are of unknown antigen specificity. Unique molecular identifiers were carried by the TCR beta cDNA libraries. TCRdb independently ran MiXCR on the PCR reads; one entry per CDR3 protein. The table has hundreds of thousands of distinct CDR3 sequences, around 44% seen once. Sequences were obtained from blood. The receptors come from a girl aged 5-17 years with multiple sclerosis.

This clonotype was seen at least ten times. The chain links TRBV5-5 to TRBJ2-5; D may be TRBD1 (6 bases). Germline V gene sequence: CDR1 SGHKS, CDR2 YYEKEE (reference sequence). This CDR3 contains 14 residues. V was cut by 1 base and J by 5 bases, with 12 bases left in between. CDR3 DNA: TGTGCCAGCAGCTTGCCACAGGGAAGGGAGACCCAGTACTTC. Translating gives CASSLPQGRETQYF.

V and J are TRBV20-1 and TRBJ2-1; 10 positions match TRBD2. Losses at the gene ends were 5 bases for V and 4 bases for J; bases not matched to a gene: 5. Per the germline V gene, CDR1 is DFQATT and CDR2 is SNEGSKA (reference sequence). The CDR3 runs to 14 residues. The CDR3 sequence: CSAPSGSLYNEQFF. Written as DNA, the CDR3 is TGCAGTGCTCCTAGCGGGAGCTTATACAATGAGCAGTTCTTC.

This chain joins TRBV7-9 and TRBJ2-6, with 8 bases fitting TRBD2. Trimming cost V 4 bases and J 0 bases; bases outside gene matches: 11. The CDR3 totals 19 residues. CDR1 and CDR2 (germline): SEHNR, FQNEAQ (reference sequence). The CDR3 nucleotides are TGTGCCAGCAGCTCACCTTGGACGCGGGAGGTCTCTGGGGCCAACGTCCTGACTTTC. It is translated as CASSSPWTREVSGANVLTF.

The CDR3 sequence is CASSQRAGGSSYEQYF. Here the CDR3 DNA reads TGCGCCAGCAGTCAACGCGCAGGGGGGAGCTCCTACGAGCAGTACTTC. The chain uses TRBV5-1 and TRBJ2-7, with D possibly matching TRBD1 (7 bases). This CDR3 is built from 16 residues. CDR1 and CDR2 from the germline V gene are SGHRS and YFSETQ. Between the trimmed V and J ends, which lost 5 bases and 0 bases, there was a span of 18 bases. Full variable domain (outside the CDR3, taken from reference TRBV5-1 and TRBJ2-7): KAGVTQTPRYLIKTRGQQVTLSCSPISGHRSVSWYQQTPGQGLQFLFEYFSETQRNKGNFPGRFSGRQFSNSRSEMNVSTLELGDSALYLCASSQRAGGSSYEQYFGPGTRLTVT.

The rearrangement joins TRBV6-1 to TRBJ2-5; D is perhaps TRBD1 or TRBD2 (6 bases each). The CDR3 spans 14 residues. V lost 9 bases, J lost 5 bases, and 19 bases lay in between. Germline values: CDR1 MNHNS, CDR2 SASEGT. The CDR3 spells CASKLGGQGETQYF. The DNA for the CDR3 is TGTGCCAGTAAACTAGGGGGGCAGGGTGAGACCCAGTACTTC.

Here the CDR3 reads CASSLRATAGELFF. Here the CDR3 DNA reads TGTGCCAGCAGCCTAAGGGCTACCGCCGGGGAGCTGTTTTTT. The chain combines TRBV12-3 or TRBV12-4 with TRBJ2-2; unclear D gene. The CDR3 has 14 residues. V was shortened by 6 bases and J by 6 bases, with 14 bases between the two germline ends.

Only a few counts were recorded for this clonotype. This chain connects TRBV6-5 to TRBJ2-1; TRBD2 aligns across 12 bases. The CDR3 runs 22 residues. Germline lookup yields CDR1 MNHEY and CDR2 SVGAGI. J lost 0 bases, V lost 4 bases, and 19 bases had no gene match. CDR3 residues: CASSSLSRLAGVGSGSYNEQFF. CDR3 sequence (DNA): TGTGCCAGCAGTTCCCTTTCTCGACTAGCGGGAGTTGGGTCCGGCTCCTACAATGAGCAGTTCTTC.

DNA of the CDR3: TGTGCCAGCAGCTCCGGCCAGGGGGCGAAGGATGGCTACACCTTC. It encodes CASSSGQGAKDGYTF. The J gene is TRBJ1-2, the V gene TRBV13, with 8 positions matching TRBD1. The CDR3 is made up of 15 amino acids. V shed 4 bases, J shed 6 bases, and the junction held 10 bases outside the gene matches. Germline lookup yields CDR1 PRHDT and CDR2 FYEKMQ (reference sequence).

This clonotype was counted only a few times. The gene calls are TRBV20-1 and TRBJ2-7; the match to TRBD2 covers 7 bases. The CDR3 contains 15 residues. Germline V gives CDR1 DFQATT, CDR2 SNEGSKA (reference sequence). The ends lost 0 bases at V and 3 bases at J; junction bases unmatched: 8. DNA for the CDR3: TGCAGTGCTAGAGATCGGGAGGTCCCTATCTACGAGCAGTACTTC. Its protein is CSARDREVPIYEQYF.

The V call is TRBV10-3, the J call TRBJ2-6; TRBD2 matches 11 bases. Germline assignment: CDR1 ENHRY and CDR2 SYGVKD. V dropped 8 bases and J dropped 2; count of bases not matched to a gene: 8. The CDR3 has 17 amino acids. CDR3 region: CAIGGTTSGTGANVLTF. As DNA, the CDR3 is TGTGCCATCGGTGGGACGACTAGCGGGACTGGGGCCAACGTCCTGACTTTC.

This clonotype was found a few times. This rearrangement joins TRBV5-1 to TRBJ2-6; D is uncertain. Trimming took 0 bases from V and 1 from J, leaving 8 bases between them. This CDR3 contains 16 residues. Germline V lookup: CDR1 SGHRS, CDR2 YFSETQ. Here the CDR3 reads CASSLAVGSGANVLTF. For the CDR3, the DNA is TGCGCCAGCAGCTTGGCTGTGGGTTCTGGGGCCAACGTCCTGACTTTC.

This clonotype was found a few times. V usage is TRBV7-2 and J usage is TRBJ2-1; D is unclear. The CDR3 consists of 12 residues. In germline, CDR1 is SGHTA, CDR2 FQGNSA. Trimming took off 4 bases at V and 6 bases at J, with 7 bases between the two ends. The CDR3 sequence: CASSWVSNEQFF. The CDR3 DNA is TGTGCCAGCAGCTGGGTCAGCAATGAGCAGTTCTTC. Full variable domain (outside the CDR3, taken from reference TRBV7-2 and TRBJ2-1): GAGVSQSPSNKVTEKGKDVELRCDPISGHTALYWYRQSLGQGLEFLIYFQGNSAPDKSGLPSDRFSAERTGGSVSTLTIQRTQQEDSAVYLCASSWVSNEQFFGPGTRLTVL.

In DNA, the CDR3 is TGCGCCAGCAGCTCTGGGACAGGGAGCACCTACGAGCAGTACTTC. It codes for CASSSGTGSTYEQYF. The J gene is TRBJ2-7, the V gene TRBV5-1; TRBD1 matches 9 bases. This CDR3 is 15 amino acids long. The J segment lost 2 bases and the V segment lost 3 bases, leaving 6 bases of the junction unmatched. Germline CDR1 SGHRS, CDR2 YFSETQ.

The rearrangement joins TRBV12-3 or TRBV12-4 to TRBJ1-1; 10 bases agree with TRBD1. The CDR3 length is 16 residues. V lost 6 bases, J lost 4 bases, and 11 bases stayed unmatched. The CDR3 DNA is TGTGCCAGCAGAACCGGGACAGGGGTGATAGGCACTGAAGCTTTCTTT. Its translation is CASRTGTGVIGTEAFF.

The chain combines TRBV5-1 with TRBJ2-1; 11 bases map to TRBD2. The CDR3 consists of 20 residues. Germline assignment: CDR1 SGHRS and CDR2 YFSETQ. Unmatched junction bases numbered 13, after V lost 2 bases and J lost 0 bases. CDR3 region: CASSFRRTSGGLGSYNEQFF. The CDR3 DNA is TGCGCCAGCAGCTTTCGGCGAACTAGCGGGGGCCTGGGCTCCTACAATGAGCAGTTCTTC. The variable domain in full, with the rest retrieved from reference TRBV5-1 and TRBJ2-1, is KAGVTQTPRYLIKTRGQQVTLSCSPISGHRSVSWYQQTPGQGLQFLFEYFSETQRNKGNFPGRFSGRQFSNSRSEMNVSTLELGDSALYLCASSFRRTSGGLGSYNEQFFGPGTRLTVL.

The gene calls are TRBV10-3 and TRBJ1-1, with D perhaps TRBD1 (5 bases). V lost 6 bases and J lost 4, with 12 bases in between. This CDR3 is 13 amino acids long. Per the germline V gene, CDR1 is ENHRY and CDR2 is SYGVKD. CDR3 sequence (DNA): TGTGCCATCAGAGCGTCAGGGAGCACTGAAGCTTTCTTT. Encoded protein: CAIRASGSTEAFF.

This clonotype has just a few counts. The genes are TRBV27 and TRBJ2-7; D uncertain. Germline assignment: CDR1 MNHEY and CDR2 SMNVEV (reference sequence). Trimming pared 4 bases from V and 11 bases from J, leaving 24 bases between. The CDR3 spans 15 residues. CDR3 sequence reads: CASSSSGMARDPKYF. For the CDR3, the DNA is TGTGCCAGCAGTTCCTCCGGCATGGCCAGAGATCCCAAGTACTTC.

The chain couples TRBV13 to TRBJ1-2; no clear D gene. Germline lookup yields CDR1 PRHDT and CDR2 FYEKMQ (reference sequence). Trimming left V 5 bases short and J 0 bases short, with 13 bases between. The CDR3 covers 15 residues. The DNA of the CDR3 is TGTGCCAGCAGCCAAAGAGTGATCCCTAACTATGGCTACACCTTC. Translating it yields CASSQRVIPNYGYTF.

This clonotype has just a few counts. V usage is TRBV4-1 and J usage is TRBJ2-7; no definite D call. V shed 4 bases and J shed 2 bases, with 15 bases lying between them. There are 15 residues in the CDR3. Germline-derived CDR1 and CDR2 are MGHRA and YSYEKL. CDR3: CASSPEQVYAYEQYF. The DNA for the CDR3 is TGCGCCAGCAGCCCCGAGCAGGTCTACGCCTACGAGCAGTACTTC.

This clonotype has just a few counts. The chain carries TRBV5-1 and TRBJ1-2, with D possibly being TRBD1 (5 bases). From germline, CDR1 is SGHRS and CDR2 YFSETQ. The V end lost 5 bases, the J end lost 11 bases, and 16 bases lay between the germline ends. The CDR3 is 12 amino acids. The CDR3 here is CASSWGRIPYTF. Written as DNA, the CDR3 is TGCGCCAGCAGTTGGGGACGGATCCCTTACACCTTC.

The chain carries TRBV20-1 and TRBJ2-3; TRBD1 matches 7 bases. This CDR3 has 14 residues. V gave up 5 bases and J gave up 1 base; unmatched junction bases: 6. Germline V CDR1 and CDR2: DFQATT, SNEGSKA (reference sequence). DNA of the CDR3: TGCAGTGCTCTAGGGGGCCTAGGCACAGATACGCAGTATTTT. Translated, it gives CSALGGLGTDTQYF.

The V call is TRBV9, the J call TRBJ1-3; a possible D gene is TRBD1 (5 bases). The CDR3 runs 14 residues. Germline V lookup: CDR1 SGDLS, CDR2 YYNGEE. V was pared by 3 bases and J by 8 bases, with 15 bases between. This CDR3 is CASSAAGRRDTIYF. Here the CDR3 DNA reads TGTGCCAGCAGCGCGGCGGGACGACGGGACACCATATATTTT.

The rearrangement uses TRBV4-1 and TRBJ1-4, with D uncertain. Trimming removed 0 bases from V and 8 bases from J, with 16 bases in between. Per the germline V gene, CDR1 is MGHRA and CDR2 is YSYEKL. The CDR3 runs to 16 residues. As DNA, the CDR3 is TGCGCCAGCAGCCAAGACTGGGTGGGAGTGTCGGAAAAACTGTTTTTT. Protein sequence: CASSQDWVGVSEKLFF.

A few counts support this clonotype. This chain uses TRBV6-1 with TRBJ2-7; D gene unclear. Germline CDR1 and CDR2: MNHNS and SASEGT. The CDR3 spans 12 residues. The V end was cut by 2 bases, the J end by 1 base, with 3 bases between. The CDR3 loop is CASSERSYEQYF. Here the CDR3 DNA reads TGTGCCAGCAGTGAAAGGTCCTACGAGCAGTACTTC.

The chain carries TRBV12-3 or TRBV12-4 and TRBJ1-2, with D possibly TRBD1 on 5 matching bases. V was clipped by 6 bases and J by 8 bases, with 16 bases between them. This CDR3 comprises 13 residues. Here the CDR3 reads CASRRDGPWGYTF. As DNA, the CDR3 is TGTGCCAGCAGGAGGGACGGCCCGTGGGGCTACACCTTC.

The chain employs TRBV7-2 and TRBJ1-1; possible D gene TRBD1, 5 bases. This CDR3 contains 14 residues. The V end lost 2 bases, the J end lost 5 bases, and 12 bases lay between the germline ends. Germline V gene data show CDR1 as SGHTA and CDR2 as FQGNSA. As DNA, the CDR3 is TGTGCCAGCAGCTTACCTGCAGGGAGGACTGAAGCTTTCTTT. Translating it yields CASSLPAGRTEAFF.